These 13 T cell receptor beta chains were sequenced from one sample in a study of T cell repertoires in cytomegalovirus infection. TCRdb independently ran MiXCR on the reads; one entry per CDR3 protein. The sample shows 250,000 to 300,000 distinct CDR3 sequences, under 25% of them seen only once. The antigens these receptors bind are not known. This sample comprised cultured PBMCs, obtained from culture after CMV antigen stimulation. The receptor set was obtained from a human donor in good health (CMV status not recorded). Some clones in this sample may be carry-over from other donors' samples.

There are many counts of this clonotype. The CDR3 region has the DNA TGTGCCAGCAGCTTGGTAGGGGGGGGCTCTGTAGATACGCAGTATTTT. Protein sequence: CASSLVGGGSVDTQYF. The genes are TRBV7-2 and TRBJ2-3; maybe TRBD2 (7 bases). CDR3 size: 16 residues. The V gene's germline CDR1 is SGHTA and CDR2 FQGNSA. V was cut by 3 bases and J by 5 bases, with 18 bases left in between. Drawing the rest from reference TRBV7-2 and TRBJ2-3, the complete variable domain is GAGVSQSPSNKVTEKGKDVELRCDPISGHTALYWYRQSLGQGLEFLIYFQGNSAPDKSGLPSDRFSAERTGGSVSTLTIQRTQQEDSAVYLCASSLVGGGSVDTQYFGPGTRLTVL.

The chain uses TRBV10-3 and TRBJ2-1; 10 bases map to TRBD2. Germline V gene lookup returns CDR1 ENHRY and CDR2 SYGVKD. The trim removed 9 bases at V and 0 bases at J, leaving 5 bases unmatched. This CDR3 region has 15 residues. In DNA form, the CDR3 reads TGTGCCATTGGACTAGCGGCAAGCTCCTACAATGAGCAGTTCTTC. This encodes CAIGLAASSYNEQFF.

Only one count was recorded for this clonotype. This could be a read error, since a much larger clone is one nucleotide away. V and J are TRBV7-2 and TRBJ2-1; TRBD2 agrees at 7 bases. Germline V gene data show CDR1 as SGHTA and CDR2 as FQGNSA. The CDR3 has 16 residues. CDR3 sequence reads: CARSYNPGGSYNEQFF. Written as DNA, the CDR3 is TGTGCCAGGAGCTACAATCCGGGGGGTTCCTACAATGAGCAGTTCTTC.

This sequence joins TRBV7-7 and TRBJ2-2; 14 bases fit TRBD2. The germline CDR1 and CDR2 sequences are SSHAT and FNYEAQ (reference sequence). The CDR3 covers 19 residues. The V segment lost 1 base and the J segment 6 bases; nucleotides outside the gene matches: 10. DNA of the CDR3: TGTGCCAGCAGCTTAGAATGGGGGACTAGCGGGAGAAGGCCCGGGGAGCTGTTTTTT. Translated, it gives CASSLEWGTSGRRPGELFF.

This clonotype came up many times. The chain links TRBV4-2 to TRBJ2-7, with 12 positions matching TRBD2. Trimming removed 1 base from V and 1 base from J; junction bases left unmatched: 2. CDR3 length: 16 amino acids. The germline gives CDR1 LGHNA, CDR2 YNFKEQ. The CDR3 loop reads CASSQGLAGVSYEQYF. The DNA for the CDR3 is TGTGCCAGCAGCCAAGGACTAGCGGGAGTGTCCTACGAGCAGTACTTC.

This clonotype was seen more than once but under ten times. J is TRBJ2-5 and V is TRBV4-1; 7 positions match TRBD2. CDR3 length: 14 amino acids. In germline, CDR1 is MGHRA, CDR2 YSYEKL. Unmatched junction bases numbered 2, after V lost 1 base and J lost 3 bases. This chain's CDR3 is CASSQVGGEETQYF. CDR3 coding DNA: TGCGCCAGCAGCCAAGTGGGAGGGGAAGAGACCCAGTACTTC.

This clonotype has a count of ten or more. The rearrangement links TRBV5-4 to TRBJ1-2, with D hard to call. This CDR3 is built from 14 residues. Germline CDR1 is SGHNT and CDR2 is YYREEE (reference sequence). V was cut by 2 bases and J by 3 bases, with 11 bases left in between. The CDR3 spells CASSFGAGDYGYTF. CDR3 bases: TGTGCCAGCAGCTTCGGCGCGGGTGACTATGGCTACACCTTC.

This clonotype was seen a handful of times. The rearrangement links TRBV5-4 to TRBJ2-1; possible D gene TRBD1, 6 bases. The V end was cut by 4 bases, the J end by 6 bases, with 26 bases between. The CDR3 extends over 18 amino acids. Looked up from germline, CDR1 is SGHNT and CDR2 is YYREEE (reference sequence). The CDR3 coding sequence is TGTGCCAGCAGCGGGCCCTATGGGGGCTCGCTTCCGGGCAATGAGCAGTTCTTC. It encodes CASSGPYGGSLPGNEQFF.

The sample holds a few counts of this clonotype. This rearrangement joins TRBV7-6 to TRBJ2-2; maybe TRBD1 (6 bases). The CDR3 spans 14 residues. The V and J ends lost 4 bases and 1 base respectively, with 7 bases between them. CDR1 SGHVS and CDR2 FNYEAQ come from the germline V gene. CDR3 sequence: CASSSQGNTGELFF. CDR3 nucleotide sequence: TGTGCCAGCAGCTCACAGGGGAACACCGGGGAGCTGTTTTTT. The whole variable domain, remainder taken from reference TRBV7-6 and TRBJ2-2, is GAGVSQSPRYKVTKRGQDVALRCDPISGHVSLYWYRQALGQGPEFLTYFNYEAQQDKSGLPNDRFSAERPEGSISTLTIQRTEQRDSAMYRCASSSQGNTGELFFGEGSRLTVL.

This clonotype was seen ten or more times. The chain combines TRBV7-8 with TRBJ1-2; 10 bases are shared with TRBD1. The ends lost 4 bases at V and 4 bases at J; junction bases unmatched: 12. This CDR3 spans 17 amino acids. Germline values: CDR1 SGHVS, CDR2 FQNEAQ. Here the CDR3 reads CASSSQPGQGYGYGYTF. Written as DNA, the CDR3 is TGTGCCAGCAGCTCTCAACCGGGACAGGGGTATGGCTATGGCTACACCTTC.

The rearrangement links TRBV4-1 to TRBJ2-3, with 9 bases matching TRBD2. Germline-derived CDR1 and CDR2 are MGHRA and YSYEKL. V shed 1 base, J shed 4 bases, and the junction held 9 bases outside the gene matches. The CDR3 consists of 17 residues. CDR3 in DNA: TGCGCCAGCAGCCAAGCAATGAGCGGGAGGTCCCCAGATACGCAGTATTTT. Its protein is CASSQAMSGRSPDTQYF.

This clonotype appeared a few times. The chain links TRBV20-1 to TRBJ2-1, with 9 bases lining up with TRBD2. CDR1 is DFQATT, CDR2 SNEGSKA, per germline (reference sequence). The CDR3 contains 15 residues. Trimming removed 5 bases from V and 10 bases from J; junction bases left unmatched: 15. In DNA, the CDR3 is TGCAGTGCTCAGGGAATAGCGGGAGAACAGTCGGAGCAGTTCTTC. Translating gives CSAQGIAGEQSEQFF.

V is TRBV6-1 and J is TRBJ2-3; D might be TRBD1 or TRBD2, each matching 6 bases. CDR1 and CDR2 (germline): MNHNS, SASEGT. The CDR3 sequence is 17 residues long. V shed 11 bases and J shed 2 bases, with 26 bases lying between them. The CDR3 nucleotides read TGTGCCCACCAGCAGAGCGCTTCGAGGGGGGACACAGATACGCAGTATTTT. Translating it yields CAHQQSASRGDTDTQYF.